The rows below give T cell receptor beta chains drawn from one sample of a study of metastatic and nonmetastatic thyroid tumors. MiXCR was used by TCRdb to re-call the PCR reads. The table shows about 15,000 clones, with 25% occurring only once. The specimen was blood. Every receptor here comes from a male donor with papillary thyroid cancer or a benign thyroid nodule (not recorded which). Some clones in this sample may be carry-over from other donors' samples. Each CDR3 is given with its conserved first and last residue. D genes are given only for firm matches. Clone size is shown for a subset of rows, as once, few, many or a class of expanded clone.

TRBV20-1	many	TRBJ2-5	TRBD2	TGCAGCGGCCGTCAGGGTAGCGGGGAAGGGGAGACCCAGTACTTC	CSGRQGSGEGETQYF
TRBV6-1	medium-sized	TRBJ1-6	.	TGTGCCAGCAGTGAGACTGGGGCGAAGAATTCACCCCTCCACTTT	CASSETGAKNSPLHF
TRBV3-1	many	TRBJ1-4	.	TGTGCCAGCAGCCAAGATCGAAATAGGAGGGTTAGTGAAAAACTGTTTTTT	CASSQDRNRRVSEKLFF
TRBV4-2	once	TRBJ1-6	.	TGTGCCAGCAGCCGACAGACAGATAATTCACCCCTCCACTTT	CASSRQTDNSPLHF
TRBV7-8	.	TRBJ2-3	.	TGTGCCAGCAGCTTAGTATATAGCGGTAGAAAGGAAGATACGCAGTATTTT	CASSLVYSGRKEDTQYF
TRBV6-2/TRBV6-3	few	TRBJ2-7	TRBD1	TGTGCCAGCAGTTACAGACCCGACAGGGCTGACGAGCAGTACTTC	CASSYRPDRADEQYF
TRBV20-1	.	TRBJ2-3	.	TGCAGTGCAGCAGGGCGAGATACTCAGTATTTT	CSAAGRDTQYF
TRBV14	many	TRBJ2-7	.	TGTGCCAGCAGCCAAGTGTGGCACCAGAGCTCCTACGAGCAGTACTTC	CASSQVWHQSSYEQYF
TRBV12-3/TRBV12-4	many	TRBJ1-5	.	TGTGCCAGCAGCCCCCGCTATCAGCCCCAGCATTTT	CASSPRYQPQHF
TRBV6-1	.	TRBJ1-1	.	TGTGCCAGCAGCTTTAAGATGGACACTGAAGCTTTCTTT	CASSFKMDTEAFF
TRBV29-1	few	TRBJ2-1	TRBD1	TGCAGCGTAGAGACAGGGGGGCAGTTCTTC	CSVETGGQFF
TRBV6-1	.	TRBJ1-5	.	TGTGCCAGCAGTGAACCCAGGGGCGAACATCAGCCCCAGCATTTT	CASSEPRGEHQPQHF
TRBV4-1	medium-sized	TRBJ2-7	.	TGCGCCAGCAGCCCCGGGTCCCGGACGCAGCAGTACTTC	CASSPGSRTQQYF
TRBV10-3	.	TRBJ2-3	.	TGTGCCATCAGTGCCGACACAGATACTCAGTATTTT	CAISADTDTQYF
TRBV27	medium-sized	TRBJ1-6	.	TGTGCCAGCAGACCTACAACCCCAGGGGTCTATAATTCACCCCTCCACTTT	CASRPTTPGVYNSPLHF
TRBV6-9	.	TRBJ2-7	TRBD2	TGTGCCAGCAGTTATTATGGCGGGAGCTCCTACGAGCAGTACTTC	CASSYYGGSSYEQYF